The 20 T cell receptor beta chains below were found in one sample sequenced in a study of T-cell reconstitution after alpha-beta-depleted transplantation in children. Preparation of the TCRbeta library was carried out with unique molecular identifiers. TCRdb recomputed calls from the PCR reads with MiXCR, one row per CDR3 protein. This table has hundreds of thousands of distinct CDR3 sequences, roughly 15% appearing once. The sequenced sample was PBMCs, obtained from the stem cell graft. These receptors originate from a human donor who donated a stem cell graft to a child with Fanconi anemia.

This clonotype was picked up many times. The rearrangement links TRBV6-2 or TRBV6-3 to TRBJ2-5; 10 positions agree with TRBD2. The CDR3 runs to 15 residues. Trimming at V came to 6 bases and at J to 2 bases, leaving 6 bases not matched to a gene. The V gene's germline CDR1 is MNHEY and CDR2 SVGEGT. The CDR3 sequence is CASRSSGGTQETQYF. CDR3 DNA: TGTGCCAGCAGATCTAGCGGGGGTACTCAAGAGACCCAGTACTTC.

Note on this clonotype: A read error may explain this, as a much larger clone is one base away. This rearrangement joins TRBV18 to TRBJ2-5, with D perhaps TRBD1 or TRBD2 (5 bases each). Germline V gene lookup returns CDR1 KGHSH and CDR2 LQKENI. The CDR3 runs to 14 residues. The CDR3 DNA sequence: TGTGCCAGCTCACCACTAGACAGAGGAGGTACCCAGTGCTTC. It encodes CASSPLDRGGTQCF.

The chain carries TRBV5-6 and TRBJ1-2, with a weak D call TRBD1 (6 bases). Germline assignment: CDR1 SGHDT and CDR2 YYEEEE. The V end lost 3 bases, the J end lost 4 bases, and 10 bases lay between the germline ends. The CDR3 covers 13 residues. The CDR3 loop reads CASSWSRGYGYTF. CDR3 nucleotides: TGTGCCAGCAGCTGGAGCAGGGGCTATGGCTACACCTTC.

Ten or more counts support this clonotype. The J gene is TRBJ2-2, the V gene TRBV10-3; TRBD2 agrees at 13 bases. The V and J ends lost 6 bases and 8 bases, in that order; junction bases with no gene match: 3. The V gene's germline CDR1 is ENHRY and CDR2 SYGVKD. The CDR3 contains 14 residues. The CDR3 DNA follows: TGTGCCATCAGAGGACTAGCGGGGGCAGGGGAGCTGTTTTTT. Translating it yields CAIRGLAGAGELFF.

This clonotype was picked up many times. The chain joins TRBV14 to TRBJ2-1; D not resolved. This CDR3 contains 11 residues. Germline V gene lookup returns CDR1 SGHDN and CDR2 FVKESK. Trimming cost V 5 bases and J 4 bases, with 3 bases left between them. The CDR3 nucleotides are TGTGCCAGCAGCGGTTACAATGAGCAGTTCTTC. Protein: CASSGYNEQFF.

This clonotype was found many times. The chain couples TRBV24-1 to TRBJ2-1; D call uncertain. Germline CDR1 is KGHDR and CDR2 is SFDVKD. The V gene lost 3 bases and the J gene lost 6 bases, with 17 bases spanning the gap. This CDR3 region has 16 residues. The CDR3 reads CATSDTGTTGINEQFF. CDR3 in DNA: TGTGCCACCAGTGATACCGGAACGACTGGGATCAATGAGCAGTTCTTC.

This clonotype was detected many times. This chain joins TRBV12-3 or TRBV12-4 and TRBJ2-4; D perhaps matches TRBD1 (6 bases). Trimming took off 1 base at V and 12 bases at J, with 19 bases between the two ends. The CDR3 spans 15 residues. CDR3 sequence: CASSLGQQGLGDQYF. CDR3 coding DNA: TGTGCCAGCAGTTTAGGCCAACAGGGTCTTGGGGATCAGTACTTC.

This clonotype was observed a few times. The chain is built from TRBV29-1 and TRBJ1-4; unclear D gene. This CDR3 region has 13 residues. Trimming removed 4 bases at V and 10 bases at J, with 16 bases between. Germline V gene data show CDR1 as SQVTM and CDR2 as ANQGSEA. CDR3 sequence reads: CSVAETEGRKLFF. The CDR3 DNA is TGCAGCGTTGCGGAGACTGAGGGTAGAAAACTGTTTTTT. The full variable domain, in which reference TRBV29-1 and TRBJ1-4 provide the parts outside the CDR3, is SAVISQKPSRDICQRGTSLTIQCQVDSQVTMMFWYRQQPGQSLTLIATANQGSEATYESGFVIDKFPISRPNLTFSTLTVSNMSPEDSSIYLCSVAETEGRKLFFGSGTQLSVL.

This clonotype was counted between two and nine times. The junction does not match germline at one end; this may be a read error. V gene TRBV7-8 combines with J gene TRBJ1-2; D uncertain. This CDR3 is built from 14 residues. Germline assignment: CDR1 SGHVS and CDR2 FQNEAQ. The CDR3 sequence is CASSLRTDLEGYIF. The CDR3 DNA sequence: TGTGCCAGCAGCTTAAGGACGGATCTGGAGGGCTACATCTTC. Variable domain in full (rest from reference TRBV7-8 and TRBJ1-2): GAGVSQSPRYKVAKRGQDVALRCDPISGHVSLFWYQQALGQGPEFLTYFQNEAQLDKSGLPSDRFFAERPEGSVSTLKIQRTQQEDSAVYLCASSLRTDLEGYIFGSGTRLTVV.

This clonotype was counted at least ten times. The CDR3 region is CASSLLDRVKYEQYF. CDR3 nucleotides: TGTGCCAGCAGTTTATTGGACAGGGTCAAATACGAGCAGTACTTC. The J gene is TRBJ2-7, the V gene TRBV6-2 or TRBV6-3, with 8 positions matching TRBD1. The V segment lost 4 bases and the J segment 4 bases; nucleotides outside the gene matches: 9. Germline CDR1 and CDR2: MNHEY and SVGEGT. This CDR3 is 15 amino acids long.

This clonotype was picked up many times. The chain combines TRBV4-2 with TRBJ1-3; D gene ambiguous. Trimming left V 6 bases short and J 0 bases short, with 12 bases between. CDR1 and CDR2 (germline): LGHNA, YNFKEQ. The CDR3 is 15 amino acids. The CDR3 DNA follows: TGTGCCAGCAGGGAGGCGGGGAGCTCTGGAAACACCATATATTTT. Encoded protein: CASREAGSSGNTIYF.

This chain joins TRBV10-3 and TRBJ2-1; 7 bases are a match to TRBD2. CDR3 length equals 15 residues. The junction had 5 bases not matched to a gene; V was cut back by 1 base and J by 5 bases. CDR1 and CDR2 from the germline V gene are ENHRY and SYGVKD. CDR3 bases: TGTGCCATCAGTGAGTTGGGGGGGGGAAACAATGAGCAGTTCTTC. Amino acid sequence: CAISELGGGNNEQFF.

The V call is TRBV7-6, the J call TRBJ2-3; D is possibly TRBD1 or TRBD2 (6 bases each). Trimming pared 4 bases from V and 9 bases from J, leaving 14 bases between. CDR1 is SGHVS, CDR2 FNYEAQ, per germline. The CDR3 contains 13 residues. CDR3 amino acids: CASSSTGGGTQYF. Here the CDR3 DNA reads TGTGCCAGCAGCTCTACCGGGGGCGGGACGCAGTATTTT.

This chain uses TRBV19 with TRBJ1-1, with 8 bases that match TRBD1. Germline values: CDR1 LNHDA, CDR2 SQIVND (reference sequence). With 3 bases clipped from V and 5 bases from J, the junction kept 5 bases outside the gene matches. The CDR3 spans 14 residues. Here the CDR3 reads CASSMGTGTTEAFF. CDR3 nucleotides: TGTGCCAGTAGTATGGGGACAGGTACGACTGAAGCTTTCTTT.

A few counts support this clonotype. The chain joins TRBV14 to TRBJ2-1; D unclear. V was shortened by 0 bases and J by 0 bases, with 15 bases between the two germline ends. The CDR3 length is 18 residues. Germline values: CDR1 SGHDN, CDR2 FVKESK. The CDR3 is CASSQDGSRLFSYNEQFF. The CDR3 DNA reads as TGTGCCAGCAGCCAAGATGGATCCAGGCTCTTCTCCTACAATGAGCAGTTCTTC.

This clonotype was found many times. In DNA, the CDR3 is TGTGCCAGCAGCTTAGAGCGAGGTAGCGGAGCTAGCTCCTACAATGAGCAGTTCTTC. Translated: CASSLERGSGASSYNEQFF. V is TRBV11-2 and J is TRBJ2-1; D perhaps matches TRBD2 (6 bases). V was shortened by 0 bases and J by 0 bases, with 18 bases between the two germline ends. Germline loops: CDR1 SGHAT, CDR2 FQNNGV. This CDR3 is 19 amino acids long.

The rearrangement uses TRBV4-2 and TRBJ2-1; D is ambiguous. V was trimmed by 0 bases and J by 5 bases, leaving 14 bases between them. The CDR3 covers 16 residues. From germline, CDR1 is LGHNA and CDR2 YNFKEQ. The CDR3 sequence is CASSQDPMAIDNEQFF. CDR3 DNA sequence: TGTGCCAGCAGCCAAGACCCCATGGCAATTGACAATGAGCAGTTCTTC.

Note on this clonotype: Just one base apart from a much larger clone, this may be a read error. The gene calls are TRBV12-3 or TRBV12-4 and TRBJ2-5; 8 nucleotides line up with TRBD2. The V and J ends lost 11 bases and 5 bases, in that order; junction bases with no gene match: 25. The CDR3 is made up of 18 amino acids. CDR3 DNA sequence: TGTGCCTGCTGTTTATTCTCCTTTAGGGAGCGGGGGTACGAGACCCAGTACTTC. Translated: CACCLFSFRERGYETQYF.

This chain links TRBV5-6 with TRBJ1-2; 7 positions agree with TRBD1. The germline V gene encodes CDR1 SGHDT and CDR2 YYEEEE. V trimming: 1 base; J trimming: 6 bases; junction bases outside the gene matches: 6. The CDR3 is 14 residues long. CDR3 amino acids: CASSLQGVIDGYTF. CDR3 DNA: TGTGCCAGCAGCTTGCAGGGGGTGATAGATGGCTACACCTTC.

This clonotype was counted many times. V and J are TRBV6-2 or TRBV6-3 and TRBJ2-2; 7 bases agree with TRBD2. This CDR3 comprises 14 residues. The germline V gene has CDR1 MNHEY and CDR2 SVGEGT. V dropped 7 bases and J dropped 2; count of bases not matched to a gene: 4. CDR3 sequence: CASKTSVNTGELFF. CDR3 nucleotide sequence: TGTGCCAGCAAAACTAGCGTAAACACCGGGGAGCTGTTTTTT.